The following is a T cell receptor beta chain sequence with its context. Original handling: Amplification with reference gene primers provided the estimates of nucleated cell counts. Profiled with immunoSEQ multiplex PCR; TCRdb holds only in-frame clones, not every one. V and J calls plus clone size are reproduced from that table; the DNA served to infer D and trimming. The sample lists a few hundred thousand clones, almost 90% seen once, with around 2.3% in the top ten. The sample belongs to a study of blood T cell repertoires in COVID-19. Overall study context: Sites in the United States, Italy and Spain provided acute and convalescent COVID-19 samples. PBMCs, B-cell-depleted T cells, or T cells provided the cDNA or gDNA that made up the material.

The source of this sequence is an older woman with COVID-19, enrolled during active disease. What was sequenced was peripheral blood.

CDR3 coding DNA: TGTGCCAGCAGTCAACGACAGGGTTTAAGTTCACCCCTCCACTTT. It codes for CASSQRQGLSSPLHF. The chain carries TRBV27 and TRBJ1-6; 7 bases fit TRBD1. The length of the CDR3 is 15 residues. With 5 bases clipped from V and 9 bases from J, the junction kept 10 bases outside the gene matches. The germline V gene encodes CDR1 MNHEY and CDR2 SMNVEV (reference sequence).